These 31 T cell receptor beta chains came from one sample sequenced in a study of cytomegalovirus exposure and HLA in healthy donors. PCR involved 60 Vbeta and 13 Jbeta primers. Clones were read by immunoSEQ multiplex PCR, and TCRdb kept only the in-frame ones, dropping some. The sample records about 160,000 clones, around 76% being singletons. Sequencing was done on a sample of PBMCs. The origin of the receptors is a woman aged 35 to 49 in good health and CMV-seronegative.

The chain is built from TRBV27 and TRBJ2-7, with 7 bases lining up with TRBD1. From germline, CDR1 is MNHEY and CDR2 SMNVEV (reference sequence). V dropped 8 bases and J dropped 6; count of bases not matched to a gene: 16. CDR3 length: 15 amino acids. In DNA form, the CDR3 reads TGTGCCAGCGGTGAAAACAGGGGTGGCAAGGGCGAGCAGTACTTC. Residues: CASGENRGGKGEQYF.

V usage is TRBV5-5 and J usage is TRBJ2-7; 7 nucleotides align to TRBD1. Germline assignment: CDR1 SGHKS and CDR2 YYEKEE (reference sequence). V trimming: 2 bases; J trimming: 6 bases; junction bases outside the gene matches: 8. The CDR3 sequence is 14 residues long. CDR3 nucleotides: TGTGCCAGCAGCTTACACAGGGGAGTTGGCGAGCAGTACTTC. Protein sequence: CASSLHRGVGEQYF.

The sample holds one count of this clone. The rearrangement joins TRBV29-1 to TRBJ1-5; D is unresolved. CDR3 length equals 12 residues. Germline V gives CDR1 SQVTM, CDR2 ANQGSEA. Trimming left V 5 bases short and J 5 bases short, with 10 bases between. As DNA, the CDR3 is TGCAGCGTTCAGGACTGGGATCAGCCCCAGCATTTT. Translated: CSVQDWDQPQHF.

There are a few counts of this clone. The V and J genes are TRBV18 and TRBJ2-1, with 12 bases aligning to TRBD2. V was pared by 4 bases and J by 10 bases, with 8 bases of the junction left unmatched. CDR1 and CDR2 from the germline V gene are KGHSH and LQKENI. This CDR3 comprises 15 residues. The DNA for the CDR3 is TGTGCCAGCTCACTTCTAGCGGGAGGGCCAGGAGAGCAGTTCTTC. This sequence encodes CASSLLAGGPGEQFF. Together with reference TRBV18 and TRBJ2-1, the CDR3 gives the full variable domain: NAGVMQNPRHLVRRRGQEARLRCSPMKGHSHVYWYRQLPEEGLKFMVYLQKENIIDESGMPKERFSAEFPKEGPSILRIQQVVRGDSAAYFCASSLLAGGPGEQFFGPGTRLTVL.

Only one count was recorded for this clone. V and J are TRBV5-1 and TRBJ2-5, with 8 nucleotides matching TRBD2. This CDR3 has 15 residues. CDR1 is SGHRS and CDR2 is YFSETQ in the germline V gene. V gave up 0 bases and J gave up 5 bases; unmatched junction bases: 6. CDR3 sequence (DNA): TGCGCCAGCAGCTTGGAGGGGACTAGAGGGGAGACCCAGTACTTC. Translated: CASSLEGTRGETQYF.

The V call is TRBV5-1, the J call TRBJ1-2, with 9 bases lining up with TRBD1. The CDR3 length is 15 residues. With V trimmed by 3 bases and J by 0 bases, 3 bases remained unmatched. The germline V gene encodes CDR1 SGHRS and CDR2 YFSETQ. This chain's CDR3 is CASSSTGGANYGYTF. CDR3 nucleotide sequence: TGCGCCAGCAGCTCGACAGGGGGAGCTAACTATGGCTACACCTTC.

This chain's CDR3 is CATSRGPGLITDTQYF. CDR3 sequence (DNA): TGTGCCACCAGCAGAGGCCCGGGACTTATCACAGATACGCAGTATTTT. This chain links TRBV15 with TRBJ2-3, with D possibly matching TRBD2 (6 bases). This CDR3 has 16 residues. V was cut by 1 base and J by 2 bases, with 13 bases left in between. Germline V CDR1 and CDR2: LNHNV, YYDKDF (reference sequence).

The chain's CDR3 is CASSSRGGRPGELFF. The CDR3 bases are TGCGCCAGCAGCTCCCGGGGGGGGCGCCCCGGGGAGCTGTTTTTT. The gene calls are TRBV5-1 and TRBJ2-2; 8 positions agree with TRBD2. The CDR3 runs to 15 residues. J was trimmed by 6 bases and V by 3 bases; bases with no gene match: 7. The germline V gene encodes CDR1 SGHRS and CDR2 YFSETQ. Using reference TRBV5-1 and TRBJ2-2 for the parts outside the CDR3, the full variable domain is KAGVTQTPRYLIKTRGQQVTLSCSPISGHRSVSWYQQTPGQGLQFLFEYFSETQRNKGNFPGRFSGRQFSNSRSEMNVSTLELGDSALYLCASSSRGGRPGELFFGEGSRLTVL.

The chain has TRBV28 and TRBJ1-1; D not certain. Trimming removed 1 base at V and 4 bases at J, with 13 bases between. This CDR3 region has 15 residues. In germline, CDR1 is MDHEN, CDR2 SYDVKM. CDR3 sequence: CASSLSLGRATEAFF. The CDR3 DNA is TGTGCCAGCAGTTTATCCCTGGGGAGGGCCACTGAAGCTTTCTTT.

The chain recombines TRBV25-1 with TRBJ1-2; D is perhaps TRBD1 (5 bases). V dropped 7 bases and J dropped 3 bases, with 15 bases sitting between them. Germline assignment: CDR1 MGHDK and CDR2 SYGVNS. This CDR3 contains 14 residues. The CDR3 spells CASMGGHYDYGYTF. The DNA for the CDR3 is TGTGCCAGCATGGGAGGACATTACGACTATGGCTACACCTTC.

The chain is built from TRBV13 and TRBJ2-7; a weak D match, TRBD1 (5 bases). The CDR3 loop spans 15 amino acids. The ends were cut back, 5 bases at V and 4 bases at J, with 18 bases in the middle. The germline V gene encodes CDR1 PRHDT and CDR2 FYEKMQ (reference sequence). CDR3 coding DNA: TGTGCCAGCAGCCCCTGGGGCTCCGATTCATACGAGCAGTACTTC. This sequence encodes CASSPWGSDSYEQYF.

The chain links TRBV6-4 to TRBJ2-1; 10 bases are shared with TRBD2. Germline V gene lookup returns CDR1 MRHNA and CDR2 SNTAGT. The V and J ends lost 6 bases and 2 bases, in that order; junction bases with no gene match: 4. This CDR3 has 15 amino acids. CDR3 DNA sequence: TGTGCCAGCAGCCAACTAGCGGGAACCTACAATGAGCAGTTCTTC. Amino acid sequence: CASSQLAGTYNEQFF.

The genes are TRBV29-1 and TRBJ2-2; 7 bases are a match to TRBD1. CDR3 length equals 13 residues. V trimming: 5 bases; J trimming: 4 bases; junction bases outside the gene matches: 4. Per the germline V gene, CDR1 is SQVTM and CDR2 is ANQGSEA. CDR3 amino acids: CSVWDRGTGELFF. The CDR3 bases are TGCAGCGTTTGGGACAGAGGCACCGGGGAGCTGTTTTTT.

The V call is TRBV5-1, the J call TRBJ2-2, with 13 bases matching TRBD2. The CDR3 covers 20 residues. Trimming removed 3 bases from V and 0 bases from J; junction bases left unmatched: 11. Germline CDR1 SGHRS, CDR2 YFSETQ. The CDR3 region has the DNA TGCGCCAGCAGCTCCTCCGGGACTAGCGGGATTTTCACGAACACCGGGGAGCTGTTTTTT. The encoded protein is CASSSSGTSGIFTNTGELFF.

The chain combines TRBV2 with TRBJ2-1; weak D call: TRBD1 (6 bases). CDR3 length: 16 amino acids. Between the trimmed V and J ends, which lost 8 bases and 3 bases, there was a span of 20 bases. Germline V gene lookup returns CDR1 SNHLY and CDR2 FYNNEI. The CDR3, as DNA: TGTGCCAGCGGGTGGCCCCAGGGGAACAGCTACAATGAGCAGTTCTTC. Its protein product is CASGWPQGNSYNEQFF.

This clone has more than one count but fewer than ten. V usage is TRBV5-4 and J usage is TRBJ2-1; 7 bases fit TRBD1. Per germline, CDR1 SGHNT and CDR2 YYREEE (reference sequence). This CDR3 spans 11 amino acids. The V and J ends lost 6 bases and 13 bases, in that order; junction bases with no gene match: 7. CDR3 amino acids: CASKGDSAQFF. CDR3 in DNA: TGTGCCAGCAAGGGGGACAGTGCACAGTTCTTC.

The CDR3 DNA sequence: TGTGCCAGTAGCGCTATCGACTTTTCCACTGAAGCTTTCTTT. It is translated as CASSAIDFSTEAFF. This rearrangement joins TRBV19 to TRBJ1-1, with no clear D. In germline, CDR1 is LNHDA, CDR2 SQIVND (reference sequence). V lost 6 bases and J 4 bases, leaving 15 bases between the germline ends. This CDR3 is 14 amino acids long.

In this sample, this clone turned up a few times. V is TRBV5-1 and J is TRBJ1-1; D remains ambiguous. The CDR3 sequence is 14 residues long. Trimming shortened V by 2 bases and J by 1 base, and 9 bases separated the two germline ends. Germline CDR1 is SGHRS and CDR2 is YFSETQ. This CDR3 reads CASSFGVGNTEAFF. The CDR3 DNA is TGCGCCAGCAGCTTCGGTGTTGGGAACACTGAAGCTTTCTTT.

The V gene is TRBV7-9, the J gene TRBJ2-2; a weak D match, TRBD1 (5 bases). Trimming removed 4 bases from V and 5 bases from J, with 14 bases in between. This CDR3 region has 15 residues. Per germline, CDR1 SEHNR and CDR2 FQNEAQ (reference sequence). The CDR3 loop reads CASSSQIPGTGELFF. The CDR3 coding sequence is TGTGCCAGCAGCTCTCAGATCCCAGGGACCGGGGAGCTGTTTTTT.

This chain connects TRBV6-1 to TRBJ1-1; D is perhaps TRBD1 (6 bases). V gave up 1 base and J gave up 5 bases, with 14 bases separating them. The CDR3 is made up of 15 amino acids. Looked up from germline, CDR1 is MNHNS and CDR2 is SASEGT. CDR3 nucleotide sequence: TGTGCCAGCAGTGAAGGTACTAGGGGGTGGACTGAAGCTTTCTTT. Protein sequence: CASSEGTRGWTEAFF.

This CDR3 reads CASTLSRDSEQYF. The DNA for the CDR3 is TGTGCCAGCACCTTGAGCAGGGACAGCGAGCAGTACTTC. The rearrangement joins TRBV6-1 to TRBJ2-7, with 7 nucleotides matching TRBD1. The V gene end was trimmed by 7 bases and the J gene end by 6 bases; junction bases not matched to a gene: 9. In germline, CDR1 is MNHNS, CDR2 SASEGT. The CDR3 totals 13 residues.

The rearrangement links TRBV6-4 to TRBJ2-3; 7 positions agree with TRBD2. V trimming: 0 bases; J trimming: 6 bases; junction bases outside the gene matches: 6. Germline-derived CDR1 and CDR2 are MRHNA and SNTAGT. This CDR3 has 15 residues. CDR3 amino acids: CASSDSSRGVDTQYF. In nucleotides, the CDR3 is TGTGCCAGCAGTGACTCGAGTCGGGGGGTGGATACGCAGTATTTT.

The chain combines TRBV5-4 with TRBJ2-1; TRBD2 aligns across 15 bases. The junction had 2 bases not matched to a gene; V was cut back by 0 bases and J by 1 base. The CDR3 sequence is 18 residues long. The V gene's germline CDR1 is SGHNT and CDR2 YYREEE (reference sequence). The CDR3 here is CASSLGGLAGGSYNEQFF. DNA of the CDR3: TGTGCCAGCAGCTTGGGGGGACTAGCGGGAGGATCCTACAATGAGCAGTTCTTC.

The rearrangement links TRBV6-1 to TRBJ1-5; TRBD1 matches 8 bases. The junction had 7 bases not matched to a gene; V was cut back by 5 bases and J by 7 bases. Germline CDR1 reads MNHNS; CDR2 reads SASEGT. The CDR3 length is 14 residues. CDR3 sequence: CASSSQGAGQPQHF. The DNA for the CDR3 is TGTGCCAGCAGTTCCCAGGGGGCGGGACAGCCCCAGCATTTT.

This chain connects TRBV2 to TRBJ2-7, with D unclear. This CDR3 is built from 14 residues. Germline loops: CDR1 SNHLY, CDR2 FYNNEI. Trimming removed 6 bases at V and 2 bases at J, with 14 bases between. The DNA for the CDR3 is TGTGCCAGCAGAATGGAACAAACTACCTACGAGCAGTACTTC. Residues: CASRMEQTTYEQYF.

The V and J genes are TRBV28 and TRBJ2-1; 9 bases align to TRBD1. V was pared by 8 bases and J by 8 bases, with 10 bases of the junction left unmatched. In germline, CDR1 is MDHEN, CDR2 SYDVKM. This CDR3 has 14 amino acids. The CDR3 coding sequence is TGTGCCAGCGGTGGTGGGACAGGGACTCATGAGCAGTTCTTC. Translated, it gives CASGGGTGTHEQFF.

CDR3 region: CASSLLTGQLNTEAFF. The CDR3 coding sequence is TGTGCCAGCTCACTACTAACCGGACAGCTGAACACTGAAGCTTTCTTT. J is TRBJ1-1 and V is TRBV18; maybe TRBD1 (6 bases). V was trimmed by 4 bases and J by 0 bases, leaving 15 bases between them. Germline CDR1 reads KGHSH; CDR2 reads LQKENI. The CDR3 has 16 amino acids.

The CDR3 DNA reads TGTGCCAGCAGAGACGACACTAGGGAGGCTTTCTTT. This codes for CASRDDTREAFF. The J gene is TRBJ1-1, the V gene TRBV2; D gene unclear. The length of the CDR3 is 12 residues. V dropped 6 bases and J dropped 11 bases, with 16 bases sitting between them. Germline V gives CDR1 SNHLY, CDR2 FYNNEI. The whole variable domain, remainder taken from reference TRBV2 and TRBJ1-1, is EPEVTQTPSHQVTQMGQEVILRCVPISNHLYFYWYRQILGQKVEFLVSFYNNEISEKSEIFDDQFSVERPDGSNFTLKIRSTKLEDSAMYFCASRDDTREAFFGQGTRLTVV.

The chain uses TRBV7-9 and TRBJ2-7; 10 nucleotides agree with TRBD1. Germline V lookup: CDR1 SEHNR, CDR2 FQNEAQ (reference sequence). This CDR3 is built from 15 residues. V shed 4 bases, J shed 1 base, and the junction held 4 bases outside the gene matches. CDR3 coding DNA: TGTGCCAGCAGCTCTCCGGGACAGGGGTCCTACGAGCAGTACTTC. It translates to CASSSPGQGSYEQYF.

The CDR3: CASSLSGAGSNEQFF. In DNA, the CDR3 is TGTGCCAGCAGCTTAAGCGGGGCAGGGTCAAATGAGCAGTTCTTC. The rearrangement joins TRBV7-9 to TRBJ2-1; 7 nucleotides line up with TRBD2. This CDR3 contains 15 residues. Losses at the gene ends were 2 bases for V and 7 bases for J; bases not matched to a gene: 8. From germline, CDR1 is SEHNR and CDR2 FQNEAQ (reference sequence).

This clone was found once. The chain links TRBV5-1 to TRBJ2-2; no clear D. Trimming removed 3 bases from V and 1 base from J, with 7 bases in between. In germline, CDR1 is SGHRS, CDR2 YFSETQ. The CDR3 loop spans 14 amino acids. CDR3 residues: CASSSQKNTGELFF. In DNA, the CDR3 is TGCGCCAGCAGCTCCCAGAAGAACACCGGGGAGCTGTTTTTT.